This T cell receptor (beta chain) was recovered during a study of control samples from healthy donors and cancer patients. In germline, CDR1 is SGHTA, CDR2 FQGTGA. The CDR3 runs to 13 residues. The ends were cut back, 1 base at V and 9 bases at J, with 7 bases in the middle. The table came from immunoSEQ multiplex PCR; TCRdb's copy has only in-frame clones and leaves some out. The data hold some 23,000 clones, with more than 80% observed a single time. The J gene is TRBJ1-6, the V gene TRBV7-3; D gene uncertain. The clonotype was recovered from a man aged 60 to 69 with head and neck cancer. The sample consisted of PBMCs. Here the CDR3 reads CASSLIPGSPLHF. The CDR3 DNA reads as TGTGCCAGCAGCTTAATCCCTGGTTCACCCCTCCACTTT.